Here is one T cell receptor beta chain with its context. Its antigen remains unidentified. These data come from a study of read filtering for tumor transcriptome and immune sequencing. Whole-study findings and limits: Single-read clonotypes: 80% to 90% of IR-seq clonotypes (roughly 3.5% of reads), about 75% of RNA-seq clonotypes (approximately 45% of reads). IR-seq captured clonotypes deeper and more reliably than RNA-seq. Correlation between methods rose after single-read clonotypes were removed.

The germline V gene has CDR1 SGHVS and CDR2 FNYEAQ. The CDR3 length is 18 residues. The V gene lost 3 bases and the J gene lost 4 bases, with 25 bases spanning the gap. Every patient had bone marrow sampled while the disease was active. The library was built from about 400 ng RNA with molecular barcoded adaptors for alpha/delta and beta/gamma chains. TCRdb used MiXCR to reprocess the reads, holding one entry per CDR3 protein. The sample consists of over 50,000 distinct CDR3 sequences, approximately 18% of them appearing once. The sequence derives from a donor over 35 with multiple myeloma. V usage is TRBV7-6 and J usage is TRBJ2-7; D possibly corresponds to TRBD2 (5 bases). The source material was a population of CD138-negative cells sorted from bone marrow. CDR3 residues: CASSFTSWSEGLLYEQYF. The CDR3 bases are TGTGCCAGCAGCTTTACCTCCTGGTCCGAAGGACTTCTTTACGAGCAGTACTTC.